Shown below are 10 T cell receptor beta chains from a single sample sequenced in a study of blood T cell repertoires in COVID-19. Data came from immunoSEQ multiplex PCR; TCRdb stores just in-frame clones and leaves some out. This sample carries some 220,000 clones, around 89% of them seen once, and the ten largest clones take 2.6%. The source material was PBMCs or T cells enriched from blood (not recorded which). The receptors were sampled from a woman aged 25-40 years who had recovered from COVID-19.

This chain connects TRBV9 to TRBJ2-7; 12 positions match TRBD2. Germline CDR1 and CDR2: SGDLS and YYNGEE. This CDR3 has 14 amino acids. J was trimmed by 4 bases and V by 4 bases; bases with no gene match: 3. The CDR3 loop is CASSPGTSGYEQYF. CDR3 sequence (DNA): TGTGCCAGCAGCCCCGGGACTAGCGGGTACGAGCAGTACTTC.

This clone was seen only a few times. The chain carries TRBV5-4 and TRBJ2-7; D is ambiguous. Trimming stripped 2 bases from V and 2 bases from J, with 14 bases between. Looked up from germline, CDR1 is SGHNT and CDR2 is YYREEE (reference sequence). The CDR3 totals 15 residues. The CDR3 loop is CASSFRATATYEQYF. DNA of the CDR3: TGTGCCAGCAGCTTTCGAGCCACAGCAACCTACGAGCAGTACTTC.

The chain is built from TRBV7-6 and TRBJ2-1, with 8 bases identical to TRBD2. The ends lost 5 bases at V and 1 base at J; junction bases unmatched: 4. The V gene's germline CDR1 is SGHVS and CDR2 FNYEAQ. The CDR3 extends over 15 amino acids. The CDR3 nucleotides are TGTGCCAGCAGCAGACTAGCGAGTTCCTACAATGAGCAGTTCTTC. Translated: CASSRLASSYNEQFF.

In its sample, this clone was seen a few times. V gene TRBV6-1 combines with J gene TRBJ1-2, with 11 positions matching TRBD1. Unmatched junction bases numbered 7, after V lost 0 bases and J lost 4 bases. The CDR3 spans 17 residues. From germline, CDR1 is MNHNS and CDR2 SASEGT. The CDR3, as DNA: TGTGCCAGCAGTGAAGCCTGGACAGGGGGCTCTACCTATGGCTACACCTTC. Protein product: CASSEAWTGGSTYGYTF.

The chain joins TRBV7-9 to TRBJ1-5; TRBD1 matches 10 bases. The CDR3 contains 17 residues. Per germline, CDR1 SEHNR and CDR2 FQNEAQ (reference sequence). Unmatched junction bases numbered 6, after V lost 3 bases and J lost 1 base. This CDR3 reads CASSLGQGIWSNQPQHF. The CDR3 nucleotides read TGTGCCAGCAGCTTGGGACAGGGGATTTGGAGCAATCAGCCCCAGCATTTT.

The CDR3 coding sequence is TGTGCCAGCAGTCTGGACAGGTCTTACTACAATGAGCAGTTCTTC. It codes for CASSLDRSYYNEQFF. The rearrangement links TRBV6-2 or TRBV6-3 to TRBJ2-1; TRBD1 aligns across 7 bases. V lost 5 bases and J lost 3; bases outside the gene matches: 7. Germline-derived CDR1 and CDR2 are MNHEY and SVGEGT. This CDR3 contains 15 residues.

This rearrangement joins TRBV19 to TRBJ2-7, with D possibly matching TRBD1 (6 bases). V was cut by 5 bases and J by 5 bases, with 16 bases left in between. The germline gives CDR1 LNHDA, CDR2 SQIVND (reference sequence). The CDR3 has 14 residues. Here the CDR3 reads CASSLQGFVDEQYF. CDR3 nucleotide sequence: TGTGCCAGTAGTCTACAGGGATTTGTGGACGAGCAGTACTTC.

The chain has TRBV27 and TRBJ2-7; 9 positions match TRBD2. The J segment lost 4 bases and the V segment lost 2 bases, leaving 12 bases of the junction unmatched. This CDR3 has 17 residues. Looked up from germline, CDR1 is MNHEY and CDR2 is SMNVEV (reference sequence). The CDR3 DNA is TGTGCCAGCAGTTTAGCCCCCTCCAGCGGGGGGCCGTACGAGCAGTACTTC. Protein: CASSLAPSSGGPYEQYF.

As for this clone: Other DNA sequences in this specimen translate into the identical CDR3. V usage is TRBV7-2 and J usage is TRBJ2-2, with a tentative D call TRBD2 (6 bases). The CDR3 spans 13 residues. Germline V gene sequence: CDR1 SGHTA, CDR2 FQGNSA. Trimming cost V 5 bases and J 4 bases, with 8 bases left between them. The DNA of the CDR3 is TGTGCCAGCAGCCTGACTAGCACCGGGGAGCTGTTTTTT. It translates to CASSLTSTGELFF. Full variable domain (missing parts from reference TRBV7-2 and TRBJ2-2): GAGVSQSPSNKVTEKGKDVELRCDPISGHTALYWYRQSLGQGLEFLIYFQGNSAPDKSGLPSDRFSAERTGGSVSTLTIQRTQQEDSAVYLCASSLTSTGELFFGEGSRLTVL.

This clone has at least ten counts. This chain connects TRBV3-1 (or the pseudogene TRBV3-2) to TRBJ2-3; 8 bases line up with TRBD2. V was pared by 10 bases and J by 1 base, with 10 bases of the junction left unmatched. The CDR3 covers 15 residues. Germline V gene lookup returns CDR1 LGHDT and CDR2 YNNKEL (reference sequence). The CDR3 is CATGRGGLGTDTQYF. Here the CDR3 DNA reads TGTGCCACCGGACGGGGGGGCCTTGGCACAGATACGCAGTATTTT.